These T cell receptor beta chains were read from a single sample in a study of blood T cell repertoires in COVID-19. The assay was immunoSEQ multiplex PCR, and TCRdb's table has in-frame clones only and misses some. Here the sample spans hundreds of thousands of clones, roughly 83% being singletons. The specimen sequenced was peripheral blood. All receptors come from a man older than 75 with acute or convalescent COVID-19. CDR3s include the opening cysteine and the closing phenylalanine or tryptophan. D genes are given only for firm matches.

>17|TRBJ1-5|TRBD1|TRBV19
CASSPLDRGKGNQPQHF
TGTGCCAGTAGCCCCCTGGACAGGGGGAAGGGCAATCAGCCCCAGCATTTT
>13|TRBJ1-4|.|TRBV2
CASSEGGREKLFF
TGTGCCAGCAGTGAAGGGGGGCGCGAAAAACTGTTTTTT
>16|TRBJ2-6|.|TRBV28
CASSWGRSSGANVLTF
TGTGCCAGCAGTTGGGGCAGGAGCTCTGGGGCCAACGTCCTGACTTTC
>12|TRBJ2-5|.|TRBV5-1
CASSSGEETQYF
TGCGCCAGCAGCTCGGGGGAAGAGACCCAGTACTTC
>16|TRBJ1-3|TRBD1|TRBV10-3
CAIRGTGEISGNTIYF
TGTGCCATCAGGGGGACAGGGGAAATATCTGGAAACACCATATATTTT
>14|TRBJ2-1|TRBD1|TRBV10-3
CAIRDRGRTNEQFF
TGTGCCATCAGGGACAGGGGGCGAACGAATGAGCAGTTCTTC
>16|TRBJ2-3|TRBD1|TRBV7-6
CASSFMDRGGTDTQYF
TGTGCCAGCAGCTTCATGGACAGGGGCGGCACAGATACGCAGTATTTT
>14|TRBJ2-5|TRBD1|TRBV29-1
CSARTDRAWETQYF
TGCAGCGCCCGAACCGACAGGGCTTGGGAGACCCAGTACTTC
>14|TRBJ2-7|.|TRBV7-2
CASSFQTASYEQYF
TGTGCCAGCAGCTTTCAGACAGCCTCCTACGAGCAGTACTTC
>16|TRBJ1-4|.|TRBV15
CATSPRGRTVNEKLFF
TGTGCCACCAGCCCCCGGGGTAGGACAGTCAATGAAAAACTGTTTTTT
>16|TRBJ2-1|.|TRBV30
CAWSVQSPLGANEQFF
TGTGCCTGGAGTGTACAAAGTCCCCTTGGGGCCAATGAGCAGTTCTTC
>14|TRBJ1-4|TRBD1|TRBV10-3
CATATGATNEKLFF
TGTGCCACCGCTACAGGGGCAACTAATGAAAAACTGTTTTTT
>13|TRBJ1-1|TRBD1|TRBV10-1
CATRDRVWTEAFF
TGCGCCACCAGGGACAGGGTGTGGACTGAAGCTTTCTTT